Listed here is a single T cell receptor beta chain. Clones were read by immunoSEQ multiplex PCR, and TCRdb kept only the in-frame ones, dropping some. Of about 380,000 clones in the sample, about 87% were seen once. The study assigned cohorts using participant-reported clinical history. Recovered participants had two consecutive negative NP/OP PCR tests, healthcare professional clearance, or symptom resolution. This sample stems from a study of blood T cell repertoires in COVID-19. Sequences were obtained from PBMCs or T cells enriched from blood (not recorded which). The TCR was taken from a man aged 30-40 years who had recovered from COVID-19.

DNA of the CDR3: TGTGCCAGCAGCTCGTTGGAGGGAACCACTGAAGCTTTCTTT. Translating gives CASSSLEGTTEAFF. The rearrangement uses TRBV7-9 and TRBJ1-1; D gene uncertain. This CDR3 has 14 amino acids. Germline V gene sequence: CDR1 SEHNR, CDR2 FQNEAQ (reference sequence). V lost 4 bases, J lost 4 bases, and 13 bases lay in between.